This T cell receptor beta chain stems from a study of cytomegalovirus exposure and HLA in healthy donors. Primers: 60 Vbeta forward and 13 Jbeta reverse. Method: immunoSEQ multiplex PCR; TCRdb's copy keeps in-frame clones and lacks some. This table has 45,000 to 70,000 clones, around four fifths appearing once. V dropped 0 bases and J dropped 0 bases, with 6 bases sitting between them. Germline V gives CDR1 SGHAT, CDR2 FQNNGV. This CDR3 spans 15 amino acids. The chain carries TRBV11-2 and TRBJ2-1; D possibly corresponds to TRBD1 (5 bases). This receptor was taken from a man aged 50 to 59 in good health and CMV-seronegative. Sequenced sample: PBMCs. The CDR3 DNA follows: TGTGCCAGCAGCTTAGAAACAGGCTCCTACAATGAGCAGTTCTTC. Amino acid sequence: CASSLETGSYNEQFF.